A selection of T cell receptor beta chains follows, all from one sample in a study of T cell repertoires in cytomegalovirus infection. Antigens for these TCRs are unknown. MiXCR, run by TCRdb on the reads, gives a single entry per CDR3 protein. The sample comprises 310,000 or so distinct CDR3 sequences, 20% to 25% of which are singletons, and roughly 15% rests with the top ten. The sample was cultured PBMCs, taken from culture after CMV antigen stimulation. These receptors came from a human donor in good health (CMV status not recorded). Some clones in this sample may be carry-over from other donors' samples. CDR3s include the opening cysteine and the closing phenylalanine or tryptophan. A D gene is named only where the DNA matches it firmly. The size field is filled for only some rows; it gives once, few, many or a size class.

TRBV19	NA	TRBJ1-2	TRBD1	TGTGCCAGTAGTATAGGCTCGACAGGGCGTCTTGGCTACACCTTC	CASSIGSTGRLGYTF
TRBV27	few	TRBJ1-4	NA	TGTGCCAGCAGGGACCCGTCGGTTGAAAAACTGTTTTTT	CASRDPSVEKLFF
TRBV19	NA	TRBJ1-2	NA	TGTGCCAGTAGTATTGTGGGAAGAGGTAGCTACACCTTC	CASSIVGRGSYTF
TRBV24-1	NA	TRBJ1-2	TRBD1	TGTGCCACCAGGGGACAGGGTGCATATGGCTACACCTTC	CATRGQGAYGYTF
TRBV6-5	NA	TRBJ1-2	NA	TGTGCCAGCAGTTACTCGGCCAGGGATGGGGGCTTTTATGGCTACACCTTC	CASSYSARDGGFYGYTF
TRBV7-2	many	TRBJ2-5	TRBD1	TGTGCCAGCAGCGACAGGGGGCGAAGGGAGGAGACCCAGTACTTC	CASSDRGRREETQYF
TRBV6-2/TRBV6-3	many	TRBJ2-7	TRBD1	TGTGCCAGCAGTTACTTTGGGACAGGGTGGAACGAGCAGTACTTC	CASSYFGTGWNEQYF
TRBV12-3/TRBV12-4	NA	TRBJ1-2	TRBD1	TGTGCCAGCACCCTCCGACAGGGGGATGGCTACACCTTC	CASTLRQGDGYTF
TRBV11-2	NA	TRBJ2-5	TRBD2	TGTGCCAGCAGGCGACTAGCTGGGGGAACCCAGTACTTC	CASRRLAGGTQYF
TRBV20-1	NA	TRBJ2-5	NA	TGCAGTGCTAGAGGGGGGACGGCGGGCAGAGAGACCCAGTACTTC	CSARGGTAGRETQYF
TRBV9	few	TRBJ2-5	NA	TGTGCCAGCAGCGGGCCCATGGGGGGTGGAGGAGAGACCCAGTACTTC	CASSGPMGGGGETQYF
TRBV10-3	NA	TRBJ2-1	NA	TGTGCCATCAGTGAACTTCAAAGGGGCAATGAGCAGTTCTTC	CAISELQRGNEQFF
TRBV7-2	few	TRBJ1-5	NA	TGTGCCAGCAGCTTAGCGGGCGGGCCGGAGCCCCAGCATTTT	CASSLAGGPEPQHF
TRBV6-2/TRBV6-3	NA	TRBJ2-6	NA	TGTGCCAGCAACCCAACGGACGTAGTTCGACTCTCTGGGGCCAACGTCCTGACTTTC	CASNPTDVVRLSGANVLTF
TRBV7-6	NA	TRBJ1-1	TRBD1	TGTGCCAGCAGCTTAGGGACAGGGGGTTTCACTGAAGCTTTCTTT	CASSLGTGGFTEAFF
TRBV6-2/TRBV6-3	NA	TRBJ2-7	TRBD1	TGTGCCAGCAGCAAACAAAGGGGACAGAGACTTTACGAGCAGTACTTC	CASSKQRGQRLYEQYF
TRBV7-6	few	TRBJ2-1	TRBD1	TGTGCCAGCAGCTTAGCGGCTGGGACAGGGAGCTACAATGAGCAGTTCTTC	CASSLAAGTGSYNEQFF
TRBV6-2/TRBV6-3	NA	TRBJ2-1	TRBD1	TGTGCCAGCAGTTACGGTATCGGGACAGGGATGAATGAGCAGTTCTTC	CASSYGIGTGMNEQFF
TRBV5-4	few	TRBJ2-5	TRBD2	TGTGCCAGCAGCACGGGTCATAGCGGGAAGGTCCAAGAGACCCAGTACTTC	CASSTGHSGKVQETQYF
TRBV4-3	NA	TRBJ2-3	NA	TGCGCCAGCAGCCAAGAGGCCTCCGCAGATACGCAGTATTTT	CASSQEASADTQYF
TRBV7-9	few	TRBJ2-1	TRBD1	TGTGCCAGCAGCCAACAGGGGGACAATGAGCAGTTCTTC	CASSQQGDNEQFF
TRBV28	NA	TRBJ2-3	TRBD1	TGTGCCAGCAGTCCCCTACCAGGGGGCCCAGTGACAGATACGCAGTATTTT	CASSPLPGGPVTDTQYF
TRBV4-1	NA	TRBJ2-1	NA	TGCGCCAGCAGCCAAAGGGACTCCCCATTGGGGCAGTTCTTC	CASSQRDSPLGQFF
TRBV6-2/TRBV6-3	few	TRBJ2-2	NA	TGTGCCAGTCACAGGGAGAACACCGGGGAGCTGTTTTTT	CASHRENTGELFF
TRBV7-2	few	TRBJ2-3	NA	TGTGCCAGCAGCCCACTACTAAGCACAGATACGCAGTATTTT	CASSPLLSTDTQYF
TRBV27	NA	TRBJ1-2	TRBD1	TGTGCCAGTGCAACAGGGGGACTGTTCTATGGCTACACCTTC	CASATGGLFYGYTF
TRBV5-1	NA	TRBJ2-1	NA	TGCGCCAGCAGCTTGATGGGAGCGGCTGAGCAGTTCTTC	CASSLMGAAEQFF
TRBV6-2/TRBV6-3	many	TRBJ2-3	NA	TGTGCCAGCAGTTACTCGCCTAGCGTGGGCACAGATACGCAGTATTTT	CASSYSPSVGTDTQYF
TRBV7-2	many	TRBJ2-2	NA	TGTGCCAGCAGCCTAAGCCGGAGACCCCCCTCCGGAAAGAACACCGGGGAGCTGTTTTTT	CASSLSRRPPSGKNTGELFF
TRBV7-8	many	TRBJ2-4	TRBD2	TGTGCCAGCAGCCTCAGCGGGGGAGCCAAAAACATTCAGTACTTC	CASSLSGGAKNIQYF
TRBV9	NA	TRBJ2-1	TRBD2	TGTGCCAGCAGCGTAGAACTAGCGGGAATAGAGCAGTTCTTC	CASSVELAGIEQFF
TRBV6-2/TRBV6-3	NA	TRBJ2-2	TRBD1	TGTGCCAGCAGTCTTGACTCAGGGGGATCCGGGGAGCTGTTTTTT	CASSLDSGGSGELFF
TRBV5-4	few	TRBJ2-3	NA	TGTGCCAGCAGCTTGGAGACCAGTTACACAGATACGCAGTATTTT	CASSLETSYTDTQYF
TRBV5-6	few	TRBJ2-3	TRBD2	TGTGCCAGCAGCAGGCGGACGGGAGGTCCCGGAGATACGCAGTATTTT	CASSRRTGGPGDTQYF
TRBV5-1	NA	TRBJ1-3	TRBD1	TGCGCCAGCAGCTGGGACCAGACAGGGGGTTTCTCTGGAAACACCATATATTTT	CASSWDQTGGFSGNTIYF
TRBV5-6	NA	TRBJ2-1	NA	TGTGCCAGCAGCTTGTCTCTAGCCGGTGAGCAGTTCTTC	CASSLSLAGEQFF
TRBV28	NA	TRBJ2-7	TRBD1	TGTGCCAGCAGATCCGGGACAGGGTTCTACGAGCAGTACTTC	CASRSGTGFYEQYF
TRBV7-2	many	TRBJ2-7	NA	TGTGCCAGCAGCTCACGACTCGAAGGGGAGCAGTACTTC	CASSSRLEGEQYF
TRBV4-1	many	TRBJ2-3	TRBD2	TGCGCCAGCAGCCAAGATCGCGCGACTAGCGGACCCCTTAGCACAGATACGCAGTATTTT	CASSQDRATSGPLSTDTQYF
TRBV12-3/TRBV12-4	NA	TRBJ2-1	NA	TGTGCCAGCAGCCCACCCCAGGGGAGCTCCTACAATGAGCAGTTCTTC	CASSPPQGSSYNEQFF
TRBV7-6	NA	TRBJ1-1	NA	TGTGCCAGCAGCCATGGACAATCACATGCCGAAGCTTTCTTT	CASSHGQSHAEAFF
TRBV9	many	TRBJ2-3	NA	TGTGCCAGCAGCGTAGGTCCGACAGATACGCAGTATTTT	CASSVGPTDTQYF
TRBV7-9	many	TRBJ2-1	TRBD1	TGTGCCAGCAGCTTAGGGGACAGTAAGGACAATGAGCAGTTCTTC	CASSLGDSKDNEQFF
TRBV7-2	many	TRBJ2-7	TRBD2	TGTGCCAGCAGCTTTTCGGGACAGGGACTAGCGGATTCCTACGAGCAGTACTTC	CASSFSGQGLADSYEQYF
TRBV6-2/TRBV6-3	NA	TRBJ2-2	NA	TGTGCCAGCAGTTACGGGCAGGGCTACACCGGGGAGCTGTTTTTT	CASSYGQGYTGELFF
TRBV20-1	NA	TRBJ2-4	TRBD2	TGCAGTGCAGGACTAGCGACCTTAGCCAAAAACATTCAGTACTTC	CSAGLATLAKNIQYF
TRBV7-2	few	TRBJ2-7	TRBD2	TGTGCCAGCAGCTTAGCGGGGGCGGCTAGCGGGAGGAACGAGCAGTACTTC	CASSLAGAASGRNEQYF
TRBV20-1	NA	TRBJ2-1	TRBD2	TGCAGTGCTAGCCCCAGCCCGGGACTAAATGAGCAGTTCTTC	CSASPSPGLNEQFF
TRBV12-3/TRBV12-4	NA	TRBJ1-5	NA	TGTGCCAGCAGTTCGGGGCTTAGGCATCAGCCCCAGCATTTT	CASSSGLRHQPQHF
TRBV28	few	TRBJ2-6	NA	TGTGCCAGCACCATATCAGGGGCCTCTGGGGCCAACGTCCTGACTTTC	CASTISGASGANVLTF
TRBV7-8	many	TRBJ2-7	TRBD1	TGTGCCAGCAGCTCAATGCGGACAGGGGCCGAGCAGTACTTC	CASSSMRTGAEQYF
TRBV10-3	NA	TRBJ2-5	NA	TGTGCCATCAGTAGACGAGGGATAGAGACCCAGTACTTC	CAISRRGIETQYF
TRBV19	NA	TRBJ2-2	NA	TGTGCCAGTAGCCTCCCTGTAGGAGGGCACACCGGGGAGCTGTTTTTT	CASSLPVGGHTGELFF
TRBV30	NA	TRBJ1-1	NA	TGTGCCTGGAGCGGTTCTTGGGGGGAAGCTTTCTTT	CAWSGSWGEAFF
TRBV27	few	TRBJ2-1	NA	TGTGCCAGCAGTCTCTACCGGGCCACCAATGAGCAGTTCTTC	CASSLYRATNEQFF
TRBV7-2	many	TRBJ2-7	NA	TGTGCCAGCAGCTTAATCTTCGGGGGGCGGAACTACGAGCAGTACTTC	CASSLIFGGRNYEQYF
TRBV7-2	many	TRBJ2-2	NA	TGTGCCAGCAAGTGGTCGGGCGGATCGAACACCGGGGAGCTGTTTTTT	CASKWSGGSNTGELFF
TRBV19	few	TRBJ1-2	TRBD1	TGTGCCAGTAGTACTCAACAGGGGTCGGCCTATGGCTACACCTTC	CASSTQQGSAYGYTF
TRBV7-9	few	TRBJ2-3	TRBD2	TGTGCCAGCGAGACTAGCGGGAACACAGATACGCAGTATTTT	CASETSGNTDTQYF